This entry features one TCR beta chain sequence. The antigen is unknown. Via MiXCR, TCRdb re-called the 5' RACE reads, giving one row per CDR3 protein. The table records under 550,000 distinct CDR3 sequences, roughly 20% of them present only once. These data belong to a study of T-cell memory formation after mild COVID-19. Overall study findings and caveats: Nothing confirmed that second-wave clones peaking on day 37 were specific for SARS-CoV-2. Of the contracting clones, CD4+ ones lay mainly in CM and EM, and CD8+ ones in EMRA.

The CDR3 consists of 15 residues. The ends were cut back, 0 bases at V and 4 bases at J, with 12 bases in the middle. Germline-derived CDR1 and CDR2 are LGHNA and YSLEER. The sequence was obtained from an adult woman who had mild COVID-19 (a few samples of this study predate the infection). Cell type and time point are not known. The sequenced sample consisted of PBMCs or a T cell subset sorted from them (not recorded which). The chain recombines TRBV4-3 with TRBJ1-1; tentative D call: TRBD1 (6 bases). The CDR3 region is CASSQDQGISTEAFF. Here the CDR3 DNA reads TGCGCCAGCAGCCAAGATCAGGGGATAAGCACTGAAGCTTTCTTT.